This T cell receptor beta chain stems from a study of T cell changes during pregnancy in multiple sclerosis (dated by TCRdb to the late 2010s). At the level of the whole study: In women with multiple sclerosis, the researchers looked at how the T cell repertoire shifted as pregnancy progressed.

The protocol used for the library was the immunoSEQ multiplex PCR assay. Imported from immuneACCESS, the table was reduced by TCRdb to in-frame sequences with V and J called. These copies leave out some clones; in studies compared against another copy, an unresolved V gene accounts for under half, and the cause of the remainder is not known. The sample table lists over 45,000 clones, approximately 92% of them with a count of one. 0.75% to 0.95% of the sample lies in the top ten. CDR1 and CDR2 were assigned from the germline V gene (reference sequence) as SGHAT and FQDESV. Relative to germline, V is missing 4 bases and J is missing 6 bases, with 8 bases of the junction outside any gene match. The CDR3 runs 14 amino acids, cysteine and phenylalanine included. The kept DNA is CDR3 alone, 42 bases in frame from the first base. For this clone: Its antigen has not been determined. The input lacks base qualities; no much larger clone sits a single base away.

The specimen was CD4+ T cells from peripheral blood mononuclear cells, collected in the second trimester of pregnancy. The receptor was isolated from a female donor in good health, enrolled as a control in a pregnancy study. The V and J genes are TRBV11-1 and TRBJ1-1, with 7 middle bases fitting TRBD1. The nucleotide sequence is given as TGTGCCAGCAGCTACAGGGGTACCTTGGCTGAAGCTTTCTTT. Its coded protein is CASSYRGTLAEAFF.